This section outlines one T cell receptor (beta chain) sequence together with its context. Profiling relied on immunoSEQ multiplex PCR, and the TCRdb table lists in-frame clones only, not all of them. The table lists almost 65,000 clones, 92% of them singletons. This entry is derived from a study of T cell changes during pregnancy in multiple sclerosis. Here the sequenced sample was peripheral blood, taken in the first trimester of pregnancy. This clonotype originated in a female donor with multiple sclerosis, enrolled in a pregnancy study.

In nucleotides, the CDR3 is TGTGCCACCAGCAGAGTCCGGGACTACCGCACAGATACGCAGTATTTT. Protein product: CATSRVRDYRTDTQYF. The rearrangement links TRBV15 to TRBJ2-3; 7 bases map to TRBD2. V trimming: 1 base; J trimming: 1 base; junction bases outside the gene matches: 5. From germline, CDR1 is LNHNV and CDR2 YYDKDF (reference sequence). This CDR3 is built from 16 residues.